This TCR beta chain emerged from a study of cytomegalovirus exposure and HLA in healthy donors. In regard to this clone: The antigen remains undetermined.

Amplification used 60 Vbeta primers and 13 Jbeta primers. The repertoire was sequenced with immunoSEQ multiplex PCR; TCRdb's copy has only in-frame clones and lacks some. The table lists approximately 88,000 clones, 77% of them singletons, with less than 4.5% in the top ten. Study outcomes and limitations: Among TCR sequences, most were rare, though some public TCRs appeared in many donors. Associated with HLA alleles at 0.05 false discovery rate in a later analysis were 16,951 TCR beta sequences. One variant, a missense change in DCLRE1C, was linked in a later analysis to TCR beta V- and J-gene trimming.

The V and J ends lost 0 bases and 9 bases respectively, with 12 bases between them. The CDR3 is 13 residues long. Germline V CDR1 and CDR2: MNHNS, SASEGT. The chain has TRBV6-1 and TRBJ2-7; D ambiguous. Input material: PBMCs. This clonotype was sampled from a man aged 25 to 40 in good health and CMV-seronegative. In DNA, the CDR3 is TGTGCCAGCAGTGAAGCAGGCACGGCGGTGCAGTACTTC. Translating it yields CASSEAGTAVQYF.